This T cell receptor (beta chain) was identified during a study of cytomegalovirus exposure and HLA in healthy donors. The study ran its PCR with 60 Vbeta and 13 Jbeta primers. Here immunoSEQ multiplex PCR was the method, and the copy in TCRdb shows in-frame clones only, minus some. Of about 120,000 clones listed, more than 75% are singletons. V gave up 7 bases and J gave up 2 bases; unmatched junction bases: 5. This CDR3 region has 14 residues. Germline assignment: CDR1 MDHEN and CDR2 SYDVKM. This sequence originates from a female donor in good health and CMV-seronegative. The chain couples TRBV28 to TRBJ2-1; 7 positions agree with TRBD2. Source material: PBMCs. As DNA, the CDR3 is TGTGCCAGCACCCCAGCGGGAACCTACAATGAGCAGTTCTTC. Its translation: CASTPAGTYNEQFF.